Shown below are 12 T cell receptor beta chains from a single sample sequenced in a study of cytomegalovirus exposure and HLA in healthy donors. The PCR had 60 Vbeta and 13 Jbeta primers. The repertoire was sequenced with immunoSEQ multiplex PCR; TCRdb's copy has only in-frame clones and lacks some. The sample yields about 140,000 clones, approximately 83% seen once. Input material: PBMCs. These receptors all come from a woman in her thirties or forties in good health and CMV-seronegative.

V gene TRBV6-1 combines with J gene TRBJ2-2; D may be TRBD2 (5 bases). Trimming removed 8 bases from V and 1 base from J, with 8 bases in between. In germline, CDR1 is MNHNS, CDR2 SASEGT. The CDR3 runs to 13 residues. CDR3 amino acids: CASLGVNTGELFF. The CDR3 bases are TGTGCCAGCCTCGGGGTGAACACCGGGGAGCTGTTTTTT.

The chain links TRBV29-1 to TRBJ1-2; D possibly corresponds to TRBD1 (5 bases). Per the germline V gene, CDR1 is SQVTM and CDR2 is ANQGSEA. The CDR3 extends over 13 amino acids. V was trimmed by 6 bases and J by 6 bases, leaving 17 bases between them. CDR3 bases: TGCAGCGTCCCTTCCTTTGGGGCGGATGGCTACACCTTC. Encoded protein: CSVPSFGADGYTF.

The chain links TRBV27 to TRBJ1-1; tentatively, D is TRBD1 (5 bases). This CDR3 region has 15 residues. The ends were cut back, 3 bases at V and 1 base at J, with 12 bases in the middle. CDR1 MNHEY and CDR2 SMNVEV come from the germline V gene (reference sequence). The CDR3 DNA follows: TGTGCCAGCAGTTTGGGCAGGGCCTGGAACACTGAAGCTTTCTTT. Protein sequence: CASSLGRAWNTEAFF.

V gene TRBV27 combines with J gene TRBJ1-4; the match to TRBD1 covers 7 bases. J lost 8 bases, V lost 4 bases, and 13 bases had no gene match. The CDR3 runs 16 residues. Germline loops: CDR1 MNHEY, CDR2 SMNVEV (reference sequence). The CDR3 reads CASSSTSQGNWEKLFF. The CDR3 bases are TGTGCCAGCAGTTCTACCTCACAGGGGAACTGGGAAAAACTGTTTTTT.

This clone is a singleton in its sample. V gene TRBV11-2 combines with J gene TRBJ2-1; the match to TRBD2 covers 7 bases. The V gene's germline CDR1 is SGHAT and CDR2 FQNNGV. The CDR3 contains 16 residues. Losses at the gene ends were 5 bases for V and 3 bases for J; bases not matched to a gene: 10. The CDR3: CASSPRGLVIYNEQFF. In DNA form, the CDR3 reads TGTGCCAGCAGCCCCCGCGGACTAGTAATCTACAATGAGCAGTTCTTC.

This clone was seen a single time. The V call is TRBV2, the J call TRBJ1-1; tentatively, D is TRBD1 (6 bases). CDR3 length equals 17 residues. CDR1 is SNHLY, CDR2 FYNNEI, per germline. V lost 2 bases to trimming and J lost 4 bases, with 20 bases between them. CDR3 in DNA: TGTGCCAGCAGTGAAAGGGCGGGGGGCCCTTCGCCCACTGAAGCTTTCTTT. Translated, it gives CASSERAGGPSPTEAFF.

This clone was counted a single time. The genes are TRBV5-1 and TRBJ2-6; a possible D gene is TRBD1 (5 bases). The CDR3 spans 18 residues. Germline assignment: CDR1 SGHRS and CDR2 YFSETQ. The V end was cut by 1 base, the J end by 0 bases, with 14 bases between. CDR3 in amino acids: CASSLTTDTYSGANVLTF. The CDR3 DNA sequence: TGCGCCAGCAGCTTGACGACAGATACTTACTCTGGGGCCAACGTCCTGACTTTC.

This rearrangement joins TRBV10-2 to TRBJ2-7; D perhaps matches TRBD2 (5 bases). CDR1 is WSHSY and CDR2 is SAAADI in the germline V gene. The CDR3 totals 14 residues. The V gene lost 4 bases and the J gene lost 4 bases, with 14 bases spanning the gap. CDR3 nucleotides: TGCGCCAGCAGTGGCGCTTCTGGAGGTTACGAGCAGTACTTC. Protein product: CASSGASGGYEQYF.

The chain is built from TRBV5-1 and TRBJ1-3, with 7 bases identical to TRBD1. Per the germline V gene, CDR1 is SGHRS and CDR2 is YFSETQ. Trimming removed 2 bases from V and 2 bases from J; junction bases left unmatched: 13. The CDR3 runs to 18 residues. DNA of the CDR3: TGCGCCAGCAGCTTCGGACAGGCCGGAACCACAACTGGAAACACCATATATTTT. Its protein product is CASSFGQAGTTTGNTIYF.

The chain links TRBV4-1 to TRBJ2-1; 8 positions match TRBD2. Germline CDR1 MGHRA, CDR2 YSYEKL. This CDR3 is built from 14 residues. V lost 2 bases and J lost 8; bases outside the gene matches: 5. CDR3 in amino acids: CASSQPTSEYEQFF. CDR3 bases: TGCGCCAGCAGCCAACCGACTAGCGAGTATGAGCAGTTCTTC.

Here the CDR3 reads CASSMWRELTGELFF. The CDR3 bases are TGTGCCAGTAGTATGTGGCGGGAGCTCACCGGGGAGCTGTTTTTT. V and J are TRBV19 and TRBJ2-2, with 7 bases aligning to TRBD2. V gave up 3 bases and J gave up 4 bases; unmatched junction bases: 5. Germline V CDR1 and CDR2: LNHDA, SQIVND (reference sequence). The CDR3 contains 15 residues.

CDR3 in DNA: TGTGCCAGCAGCTTTCCGGGCAGGGGGGCTGGTGGCTACACCTTC. Protein sequence: CASSFPGRGAGGYTF. The rearrangement joins TRBV5-6 to TRBJ1-2, with TRBD1 matching over 7 bases. Germline V gives CDR1 SGHDT, CDR2 YYEEEE. Trimming took 2 bases from V and 7 from J; bases not matched to a gene: 11. The CDR3 length is 15 residues.